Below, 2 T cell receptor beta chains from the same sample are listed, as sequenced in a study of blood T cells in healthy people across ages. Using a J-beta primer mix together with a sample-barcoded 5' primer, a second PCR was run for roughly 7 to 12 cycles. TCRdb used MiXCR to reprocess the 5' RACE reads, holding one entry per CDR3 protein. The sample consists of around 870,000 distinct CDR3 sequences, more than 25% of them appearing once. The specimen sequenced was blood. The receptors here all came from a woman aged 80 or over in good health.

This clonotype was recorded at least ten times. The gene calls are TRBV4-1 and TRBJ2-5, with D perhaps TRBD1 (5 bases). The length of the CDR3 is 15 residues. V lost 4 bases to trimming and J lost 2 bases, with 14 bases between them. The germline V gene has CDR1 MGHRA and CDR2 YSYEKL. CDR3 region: CASSPGAGLQETQYF. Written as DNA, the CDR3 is TGCGCCAGCAGCCCAGGAGCAGGGTTACAAGAGACCCAGTACTTC.

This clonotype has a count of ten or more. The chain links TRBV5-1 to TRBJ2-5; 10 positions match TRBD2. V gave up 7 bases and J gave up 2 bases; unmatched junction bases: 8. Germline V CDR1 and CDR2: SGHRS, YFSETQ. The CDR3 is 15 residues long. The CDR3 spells CASALGAGGQETQYF. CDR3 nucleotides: TGCGCCAGCGCCCTGGGAGCGGGGGGGCAAGAGACCCAGTACTTC.